These 7 T cell receptor beta chains were sequenced from one sample in a study of PD-1 blockade in mismatch repair-deficient tumors. Assay used: immunoSEQ multiplex PCR; TCRdb lists only in-frame clones, some missing. Found here are 15,000 to 20,000 clones, approximately 84% of them singletons; the top ten hold about 17%. Sequences were derived from PBMCs, sampled before pembrolizumab treatment. These receptors all come from an adult with mismatch repair-deficient cancer.

The chain employs TRBV19 and TRBJ1-2; possible D gene TRBD1, 5 bases. The V gene lost 5 bases and the J gene lost 3 bases, with 16 bases spanning the gap. Germline values: CDR1 LNHDA, CDR2 SQIVND (reference sequence). The CDR3 length is 15 residues. CDR3 in amino acids: CASSPSRVPYYGYTF. CDR3 sequence (DNA): TGTGCCAGTAGTCCGTCCAGGGTTCCTTACTATGGCTACACCTTC.

V gene TRBV5-4 combines with J gene TRBJ2-1; no reliable D call. With 5 bases removed from V and 4 bases from J, the gap between germline ends came to 7 bases. Germline V gene lookup returns CDR1 SGHNT and CDR2 YYREEE (reference sequence). The CDR3 extends over 12 amino acids. CDR3 sequence reads: CASSSTYNEQFF. DNA of the CDR3: TGTGCCAGCAGTTCAACTTACAATGAGCAGTTCTTC.

The rearrangement links TRBV19 to TRBJ2-1, with 11 bases lining up with TRBD1. This CDR3 has 18 amino acids. The germline V gene encodes CDR1 LNHDA and CDR2 SQIVND (reference sequence). Trimming at V came to 5 bases and at J to 0 bases, leaving 9 bases not matched to a gene. This CDR3 is CASSSGTGGPSSYNEQFF. The CDR3 nucleotides are TGTGCCAGTAGTTCCGGGACAGGGGGTCCGAGCTCCTACAATGAGCAGTTCTTC. Filled out from reference TRBV19 and TRBJ2-1, the complete variable domain reads DGGITQSPKYLFRKEGQNVTLSCEQNLNHDAMYWYRQDPGQGLRLIYYSQIVNDFQKGDIAEGYSVSREKKESFPLTVTSAQKNPTAFYLCASSSGTGGPSSYNEQFFGPGTRLTVL.

The rearrangement joins TRBV18 to TRBJ1-3; no definite D call. The CDR3 totals 15 residues. The germline V gene encodes CDR1 KGHSH and CDR2 LQKENI. The V gene lost 6 bases and the J gene lost 6 bases, with 18 bases spanning the gap. The DNA for the CDR3 is TGTGCCAGCTCGACCGTTCGGTCGCTAGAAAACACCATATATTTT. Translated: CASSTVRSLENTIYF.

The chain employs TRBV10-3 and TRBJ2-1; 10 positions match TRBD2. The germline CDR1 and CDR2 sequences are ENHRY and SYGVKD. This CDR3 spans 16 amino acids. With V trimmed by 4 bases and J by 8 bases, 11 bases remained unmatched. The CDR3 is CAISGVTSGNSDEQFF. CDR3 DNA sequence: TGTGCCATCAGTGGAGTAACTAGCGGGAATTCGGATGAGCAGTTCTTC.

J is TRBJ1-1 and V is TRBV7-8, with a weak D call TRBD1 (5 bases). Trimming removed 2 bases at V and 5 bases at J, with 15 bases between. This CDR3 has 15 residues. Germline loops: CDR1 SGHVS, CDR2 FQNEAQ. The CDR3 sequence: CASSLRRTGGTEAFF. CDR3 nucleotides: TGTGCCAGCAGCTTAAGGAGGACGGGGGGGACTGAAGCTTTCTTT.

The chain is built from TRBV5-6 and TRBJ1-2, with D possibly being TRBD1 (6 bases). Germline CDR1 reads SGHDT; CDR2 reads YYEEEE. The V gene lost 7 bases and the J gene lost 2 bases, with 9 bases spanning the gap. This CDR3 comprises 12 residues. The CDR3 sequence is CASGQSNYGYTF. CDR3 DNA: TGTGCCAGCGGACAGTCGAACTATGGCTACACCTTC.